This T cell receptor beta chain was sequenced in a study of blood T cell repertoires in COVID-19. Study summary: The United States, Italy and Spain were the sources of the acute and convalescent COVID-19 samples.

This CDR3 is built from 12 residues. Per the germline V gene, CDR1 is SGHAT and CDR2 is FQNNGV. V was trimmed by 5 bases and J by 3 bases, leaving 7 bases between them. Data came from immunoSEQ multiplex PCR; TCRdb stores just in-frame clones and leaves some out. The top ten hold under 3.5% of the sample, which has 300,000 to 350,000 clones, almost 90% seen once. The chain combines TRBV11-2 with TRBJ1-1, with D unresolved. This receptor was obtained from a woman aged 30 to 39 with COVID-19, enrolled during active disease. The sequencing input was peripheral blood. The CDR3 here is CASSPGYTEAFF. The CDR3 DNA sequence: TGTGCCAGCAGCCCGGGGTACACTGAAGCTTTCTTT.